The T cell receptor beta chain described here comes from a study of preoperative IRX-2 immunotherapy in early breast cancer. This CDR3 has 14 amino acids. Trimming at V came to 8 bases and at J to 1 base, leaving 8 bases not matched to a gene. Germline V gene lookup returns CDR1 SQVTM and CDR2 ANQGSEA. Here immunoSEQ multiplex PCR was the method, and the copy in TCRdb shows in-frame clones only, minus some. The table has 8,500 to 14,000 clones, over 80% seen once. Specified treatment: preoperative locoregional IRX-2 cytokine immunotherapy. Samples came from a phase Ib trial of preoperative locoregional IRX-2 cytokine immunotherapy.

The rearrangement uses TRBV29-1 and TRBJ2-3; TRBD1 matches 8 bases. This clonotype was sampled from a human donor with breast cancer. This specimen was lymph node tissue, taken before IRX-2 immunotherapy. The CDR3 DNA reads TGCAGCATACAAGGACAGGGCGGCACAGATACGCAGTATTTT. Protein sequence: CSIQGQGGTDTQYF.